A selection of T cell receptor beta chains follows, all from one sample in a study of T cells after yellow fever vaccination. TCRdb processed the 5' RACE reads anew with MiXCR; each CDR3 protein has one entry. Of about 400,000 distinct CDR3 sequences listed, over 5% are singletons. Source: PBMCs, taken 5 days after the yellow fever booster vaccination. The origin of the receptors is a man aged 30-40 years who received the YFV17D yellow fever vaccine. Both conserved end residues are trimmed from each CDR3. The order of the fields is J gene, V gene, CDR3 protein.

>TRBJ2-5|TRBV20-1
SAFRLEEETQY
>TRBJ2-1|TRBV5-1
ASSLGHQTYNEQF
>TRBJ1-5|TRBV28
ASSFVDRGRQPQH
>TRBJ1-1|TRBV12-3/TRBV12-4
ASSLLGLNTEAF
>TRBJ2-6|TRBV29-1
SVVDRGAGANVLT
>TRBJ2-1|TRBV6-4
ASSEGTTSDAT
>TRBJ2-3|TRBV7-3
ASSPRSGLTDTQY
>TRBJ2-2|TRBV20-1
SARDFSGVNTGELF
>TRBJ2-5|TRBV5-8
ASIRGVLGQETQY
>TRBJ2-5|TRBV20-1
TAKVGQETQY
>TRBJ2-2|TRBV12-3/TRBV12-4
ASSLVERTGELF
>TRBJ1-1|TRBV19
ASTLGTTEAF
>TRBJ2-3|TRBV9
ASSVGGRVTDTQY
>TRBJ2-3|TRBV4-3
ASSQDRGQGDTQY
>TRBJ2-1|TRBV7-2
ASSAWTGARNEQF
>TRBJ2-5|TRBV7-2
ASSLAGGGTQY
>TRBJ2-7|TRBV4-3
ASSQEPLGEQY
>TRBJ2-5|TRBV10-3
AISESRQGGETQY
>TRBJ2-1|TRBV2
ASSTPSSYEQF
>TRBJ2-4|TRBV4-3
ASSQELENIQY
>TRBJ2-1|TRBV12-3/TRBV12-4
ASSTSGRSYNEQF
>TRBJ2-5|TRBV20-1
SAIRRDTWTQY
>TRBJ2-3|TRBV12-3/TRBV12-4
ASSLGSGYGADTQY
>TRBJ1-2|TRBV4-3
ASSQDGEGFYYGYT
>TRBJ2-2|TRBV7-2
ASRQTQGRTGELF
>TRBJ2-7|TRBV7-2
ASSAVWGINTYEQY
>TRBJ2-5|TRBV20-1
SANEGGGSLEETQY
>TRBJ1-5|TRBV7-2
ASSERQGNQPQH
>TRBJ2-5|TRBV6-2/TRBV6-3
ASRHPTGTQY
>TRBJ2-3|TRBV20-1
SAPRPGGGADTQY
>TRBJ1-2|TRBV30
AWGPHPRGNGYT
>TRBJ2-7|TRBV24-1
ATSDRRDGTYEQY
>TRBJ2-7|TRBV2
ASSEGNRAYEQY
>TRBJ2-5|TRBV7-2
ASSLGGTSGIETQY
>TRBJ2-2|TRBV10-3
AISDPGTWGTGELF